The 5 T cell receptor beta chains presented below share a single source sample, sequenced in a study of cytomegalovirus exposure and HLA in healthy donors. PCR amplification relied on 60 Vbeta primers (plus 13 Jbeta primers). TCRdb keeps only in-frame clones here, not all; method: immunoSEQ multiplex PCR. The sample records roughly 190,000 clones, over 60% being singletons. What was sequenced was PBMCs. These receptors came from a woman in her 40s in good health and CMV-seronegative.

This clone was seen once. The CDR3 region has the DNA TGTGCCAGCAGCCGCCTAGCGGGACACTACAATGAGCAGTTCTTC. It specifies CASSRLAGHYNEQFF. The chain links TRBV5-6 to TRBJ2-1; 9 positions match TRBD2. Germline V gene lookup returns CDR1 SGHDT and CDR2 YYEEEE. CDR3 length: 15 amino acids. J gave up 3 bases and V 4 bases, and 5 bases lay outside the gene matches.

The chain combines TRBV15 with TRBJ2-1, with TRBD2 matching 7 bases. V shed 0 bases, J shed 6 bases, and the junction held 8 bases outside the gene matches. The CDR3 is 16 residues long. In germline, CDR1 is LNHNV, CDR2 YYDKDF (reference sequence). CDR3 sequence: CATSREVGRAFNEQFF. CDR3 nucleotide sequence: TGTGCCACCAGCAGAGAGGTTGGGAGGGCCTTCAATGAGCAGTTCTTC.

The gene calls are TRBV27 and TRBJ2-1; D unresolved. Per germline, CDR1 MNHEY and CDR2 SMNVEV (reference sequence). This CDR3 contains 12 residues. The germline V and J ends were trimmed by 8 bases and 0 bases, with 5 bases remaining between them. Here the CDR3 reads CASASSYNEQFF. The CDR3 DNA reads TGTGCCAGCGCCAGCTCCTACAATGAGCAGTTCTTC.

This chain joins TRBV5-6 and TRBJ1-3, with 9 bases aligning to TRBD1. The germline gives CDR1 SGHDT, CDR2 YYEEEE. Unmatched junction bases numbered 3, after V lost 6 bases and J lost 2 bases. The CDR3 loop spans 14 amino acids. CDR3 sequence reads: CASTRTGAGNTIYF. The CDR3 DNA reads as TGTGCCAGCACTCGGACAGGGGCTGGAAACACCATATATTTT.

The V and J genes are TRBV2 and TRBJ2-1, with D perhaps TRBD2 (6 bases). This CDR3 spans 13 amino acids. Trimming pared 4 bases from V and 5 bases from J, leaving 9 bases between. Germline V gene data show CDR1 as SNHLY and CDR2 as FYNNEI. The CDR3 here is CASSGERDNEQFF. The CDR3 DNA reads as TGTGCCAGCAGTGGGGAGCGGGACAATGAGCAGTTCTTC.